A single sample is the source of the 13 T cell receptor beta chains below, sequenced in a study of regulatory T cells in long-lasting Graves disease (dated by TCRdb to the early 2020s). Libraries were made using multiplex PCR. These reads were obtained on an Illumina HiSeq 4000. CDR3 regions were amplified by Arm-PCR with iRepertoire HTBI primers to construct TCR beta libraries. TCRdb reprocessed the public reads (quality trimming at Q25 with fastp, clone calling with MiXCR) and kept in-frame beta chains. Identical CDR3 protein sequences are pooled into one entry, listed with their most common genes and DNA. Counted in this sample were hundreds of thousands of distinct CDR3 sequences; roughly 14% of them appeared once. Together, the top ten hold more than 8.5% of the sample. According to the study, the label for this sample's time point signals: newly diagnosed GD, antithyroid drugs for less than 3 months. For both TCR sequencing and RNA sequencing, RNA was extracted from PBMCs in TRIzol.

The same data also went into a second study, on T cells in Graves' hyperthyroidism and ophthalmopathy.

This specimen was peripheral blood mononuclear cells (PBMCs), taken at new diagnosis, from a patient treated with antithyroid drugs. All receptors derive from a man in his thirties or forties with Graves disease. Donor details come from another sample of the same person, matched by shared clones.

A few counts support this clonotype. The chain joins TRBV7-6 to TRBJ2-3, with D unresolved. This CDR3 is 12 amino acids long. The V gene lost 5 bases and the J gene lost 1 base, with 4 bases spanning the gap. CDR1 is SGHVS, CDR2 FNYEAQ, per germline. The CDR3 region is CASSGRTDTQYF. The CDR3 region has the DNA TGTGCCAGCAGCGGCCGCACAGATACGCAGTATTTT.

This clonotype has at least ten counts. This chain uses TRBV12-3 or TRBV12-4 with TRBJ2-3; D not certain. The CDR3 sequence is 12 residues long. Deletions cut 3 bases from V and 6 bases from J, with 7 bases between. The CDR3, as DNA: TGTGCCAGCAGTTTTATGCGGGATACGCAGTATTTT. It translates to CASSFMRDTQYF.

This clonotype was observed a handful of times. This sequence joins TRBV29-1 and TRBJ2-2, with 8 bases fitting TRBD1. V shed 6 bases and J 0 bases; nucleotides not matched to a gene: 6. CDR3 length: 15 residues. Germline assignment: CDR1 SQVTM and CDR2 ANQGSEA. The CDR3 DNA reads as TGCAGCGTCGTGCAGGGGGCCTCGAACACCGGGGAGCTGTTTTTT. It translates to CSVVQGASNTGELFF.

This clonotype was found many times. V gene TRBV5-6 combines with J gene TRBJ1-1, with D possibly matching TRBD1 (5 bases). V lost 1 base to trimming and J lost 8 bases, with 12 bases between them. Germline V CDR1 and CDR2: SGHDT, YYEEEE. CDR3 size: 13 residues. CDR3: CASSLMGRAEAFF. In DNA, the CDR3 is TGTGCCAGCAGCTTGATGGGCAGGGCCGAAGCTTTCTTT.

This clonotype was detected many times. The chain couples TRBV24-1 to TRBJ2-2; 10 bases match TRBD1. Unmatched junction bases numbered 4, after V lost 4 bases and J lost 3 bases. CDR1 and CDR2 (germline): KGHDR, SFDVKD. The CDR3 sequence is 16 residues long. CDR3 sequence (DNA): TGTGCCACCAGTGAAAGGGACAGGGGAGACACCGGGGAGCTGTTTTTT. Its protein is CATSERDRGDTGELFF.

This clonotype showed up many times. V and J are TRBV12-3 or TRBV12-4 and TRBJ1-1; 7 bases map to TRBD1. This CDR3 has 13 residues. V lost 6 bases and J lost 4; bases outside the gene matches: 5. The DNA for the CDR3 is TGTGCCAGCAGACAGACAGGGCCCACTGAAGCTTTCTTT. This gives the protein CASRQTGPTEAFF.

This rearrangement joins TRBV13 to TRBJ2-7, with D possibly being TRBD2 (6 bases). V was trimmed by 4 bases and J by 4 bases, leaving 11 bases between them. This CDR3 region has 13 residues. Per the germline V gene, CDR1 is PRHDT and CDR2 is FYEKMQ (reference sequence). CDR3 sequence reads: CASSSGGEYEQYF. The CDR3 nucleotides read TGTGCCAGCAGCTCTGGCGGGGAGTACGAGCAGTACTTC.

As for this clonotype: At one end, the junction sequence differs from germline, possibly due to a read error. The V gene is TRBV7-7, the J gene TRBJ2-5; TRBD1 aligns across 9 bases. The germline gives CDR1 SSHAT, CDR2 FNYEAQ (reference sequence). This CDR3 is built from 15 residues. CDR3 loop: CASSSTGGAGETQYF. DNA for the CDR3: TGTGCTAGCAGCTCTACAGGGGGCGCGGGGGAGACCCAGTACTTC.

Remarks on this clonotype: One base away lies a much larger clone, so this may be a sequencing read error. The chain recombines TRBV12-3 or TRBV12-4 with TRBJ2-4, with 8 bases lining up with TRBD1. The J call may not be correct, given that the DNA end is closer to TRBJ2-5. This CDR3 region has 15 residues. Written as DNA, the CDR3 is TGTGCCAGCAGTTTGTGGGACAGGAATAAAAAGACCCAGTACTTC. Amino acid sequence: CASSLWDRNKKTQYF.

The rearrangement links TRBV5-6 to TRBJ1-2; D unclear. Germline assignment: CDR1 SGHDT and CDR2 YYEEEE. The CDR3 extends over 17 amino acids. Trimming took 2 bases from V and 5 from J, leaving 22 bases between them. CDR3 DNA sequence: TGTGCCAGCAGCTTTGGGTTTTGGGCACGCGGTATATATGGCTACACCTTC. Translated, it gives CASSFGFWARGIYGYTF.

This clonotype came up many times. This sequence joins TRBV6-2 or TRBV6-3 and TRBJ1-5, with a possible D match to TRBD1 (5 bases). V lost 5 bases to trimming and J lost 0 bases, with 23 bases between them. This CDR3 has 19 amino acids. Germline CDR1 and CDR2: MNHEY and SVGEGT. This CDR3 is CASSEDGGFLGYSNQPQHF. CDR3 DNA: TGTGCCAGCAGTGAAGATGGGGGGTTCCTCGGTTATAGCAATCAGCCCCAGCATTTT.

This clonotype was seen many times. The chain couples TRBV2 to TRBJ1-2; D ambiguous. V was cut by 5 bases and J by 1 base, with 11 bases left in between. Germline V gene data show CDR1 as SNHLY and CDR2 as FYNNEI. The CDR3 loop spans 14 amino acids. The CDR3 sequence: CASSKTDINYGYTF. CDR3 nucleotide sequence: TGTGCCAGCAGTAAGACGGATATTAACTATGGCTACACCTTC.

This clonotype was recorded only once. Without the conserved terminal phenylalanine or tryptophan, this CDR3 likely stems from a read error. The chain combines TRBV3-1 with TRBJ2-3; D is unclear. Germline-derived CDR1 and CDR2 are LGHDT and YNNKEL (reference sequence). This CDR3 is built from 13 residues. Trimming took 10 bases from V and 7 from J, leaving 18 bases between them. The CDR3 sequence is CATRSSSIHTQYS. In DNA form, the CDR3 reads TGTGCCACCCGGTCTAGTTCTATCCATACGCAGTATTCT.